One and the same sample provided the 25 T cell receptor beta chains below, sequenced in a study of blood T cell repertoires in COVID-19. Assay: immunoSEQ multiplex PCR; the TCRdb copy retains only in-frame clones and omits some. This table holds about 140,000 clones, about 80% found once. The sequencing input was peripheral blood. These receptors all come from a human donor in a cohort sampled during active COVID-19.

The chain recombines TRBV19 with TRBJ1-6, with D hard to call. V was pared by 3 bases and J by 9 bases, with 15 bases between. This CDR3 has 15 residues. The germline V gene encodes CDR1 LNHDA and CDR2 SQIVND (reference sequence). This CDR3 is CASSMQEPGSSPLHF. The CDR3 region has the DNA TGTGCCAGTAGTATGCAGGAGCCGGGAAGTTCACCCCTCCACTTT.

This chain joins TRBV3-1 (or the pseudogene TRBV3-2) and TRBJ1-1; perhaps TRBD1 as D (5 bases). CDR3 length: 15 residues. V lost 8 bases and J lost 0, with 16 bases in between. Germline assignment: CDR1 LGHDT and CDR2 YNNKEL (reference sequence). The DNA for the CDR3 is TGTGCCAGCGGCCTAGAGGGGAGACTGAACACTGAAGCTTTCTTT. This encodes CASGLEGRLNTEAFF.

The rearrangement uses TRBV5-1 and TRBJ1-2; D not certain. The V end was cut by 0 bases, the J end by 1 base, with 4 bases between. CDR1 SGHRS and CDR2 YFSETQ come from the germline V gene. This CDR3 is built from 13 residues. The CDR3 spells CASSLDSNYGYTF. In DNA form, the CDR3 reads TGCGCCAGCAGCTTGGACAGTAACTATGGCTACACCTTC.

V and J are TRBV4-1 and TRBJ2-7; 8 positions agree with TRBD1. The CDR3 consists of 20 residues. After removal of 1 base from V and 4 bases from J, the junction contained 21 bases not matched to a gene. Germline loops: CDR1 MGHRA, CDR2 YSYEKL. CDR3 in DNA: TGCGCCAGCAGCCAAGTTGCGGCGACAGGGGCCACCTCAAACTTTTACGAGCAGTACTTC. Protein sequence: CASSQVAATGATSNFYEQYF.

The chain couples TRBV29-1 to TRBJ1-2; 10 bases agree with TRBD1. V was pared by 4 bases and J by 1 base, with 9 bases of the junction left unmatched. Looked up from germline, CDR1 is SQVTM and CDR2 is ANQGSEA. This CDR3 comprises 16 residues. The DNA of the CDR3 is TGCAGCGTTGTCATTGGGACAGGGGTTAGTAACTATGGCTACACCTTC. Its translation is CSVVIGTGVSNYGYTF.

This chain links TRBV5-4 with TRBJ2-1; maybe TRBD1 (6 bases). V lost 0 bases, J lost 4 bases, and 11 bases lay in between. The germline V gene has CDR1 SGHNT and CDR2 YYREEE (reference sequence). The CDR3 covers 15 residues. This chain's CDR3 is CASSLVGDKYNEQFF. CDR3 DNA: TGTGCCAGCAGCTTGGTAGGGGACAAGTACAATGAGCAGTTCTTC. Full variable domain (rest looked up from reference TRBV5-4 and TRBJ2-1): ETGVTQSPTHLIKTRGQQVTLRCSSQSGHNTVSWYQQALGQGPQFIFQYYREEENGRGNFPPRFSGLQFPNYSSELNVNALELDDSALYLCASSLVGDKYNEQFFGPGTRLTVL.

V is TRBV19 and J is TRBJ1-2; D uncertain. CDR1 and CDR2 from the germline V gene are LNHDA and SQIVND (reference sequence). CDR3 length equals 15 residues. V lost 5 bases to trimming and J lost 7 bases, with 20 bases between them. The DNA for the CDR3 is TGTGCCAGTAGTCGATCCCCGCCCGTGCCGGGTGGCTACACCTTC. It yields the protein CASSRSPPVPGGYTF.

The genes are TRBV24-1 and TRBJ2-1, with D maybe TRBD1 (5 bases). This CDR3 region has 13 residues. CDR1 KGHDR and CDR2 SFDVKD come from the germline V gene. Trimming stripped 2 bases from V and 6 bases from J, with 7 bases between. Written as DNA, the CDR3 is TGTGCCACCAGTGATTACAGGAGCAATGAGCAGTTCTTC. Amino acid sequence: CATSDYRSNEQFF.

The chain is built from TRBV18 and TRBJ1-6, with 10 bases aligning to TRBD1. Germline-derived CDR1 and CDR2 are KGHSH and LQKENI. V was clipped by 6 bases and J by 6 bases; unmatched bases: 8. The length of the CDR3 is 16 residues. CDR3 in amino acids: CASSNRRDRGNSPLHF. CDR3 DNA sequence: TGTGCCAGCTCGAACCGGAGGGACAGGGGTAATTCACCCCTCCACTTT.

The chain carries TRBV5-1 and TRBJ2-5; 8 bases align to TRBD2. The germline V gene has CDR1 SGHRS and CDR2 YFSETQ. Germline trimming cut 2 bases from V and 1 base from J; bases unmatched to any gene: 7. This CDR3 is 16 amino acids long. The CDR3 loop reads CASSFNPSGLQETQYF. The CDR3 DNA reads TGCGCCAGCAGCTTTAACCCTAGCGGGCTCCAAGAGACCCAGTACTTC.

The sample holds a few counts of this clone. The DNA of the CDR3 is TGTGCCAGCAGTCCAGGACTAGCGGGGGCCAACGAGCAGTACTTC. This gives the protein CASSPGLAGANEQYF. The rearrangement joins TRBV5-5 to TRBJ2-7, with 13 nucleotides matching TRBD2. The CDR3 has 15 residues. V trimming: 5 bases; J trimming: 5 bases; junction bases outside the gene matches: 7. Germline V gene lookup returns CDR1 SGHKS and CDR2 YYEKEE (reference sequence).

The gene calls are TRBV5-1 and TRBJ2-1; possibly TRBD2 for D (6 bases). V lost 0 bases, J lost 7 bases, and 11 bases lay in between. The CDR3 is 14 residues long. Germline V gene data show CDR1 as SGHRS and CDR2 as YFSETQ. CDR3 sequence reads: CASSLASAGNEQFF. The CDR3 nucleotides read TGCGCCAGCAGCTTGGCATCTGCGGGGAATGAGCAGTTCTTC.

The gene calls are TRBV5-1 and TRBJ2-1, with a weak D call TRBD1 (5 bases). The V end was cut by 5 bases, the J end by 2 bases, with 11 bases between. Germline CDR1 is SGHRS and CDR2 is YFSETQ. The CDR3 is made up of 14 amino acids. The DNA of the CDR3 is TGCGCCAGCAGGGCTCTGGGGCCCTACAATGAGCAGTTCTTC. Encoded protein: CASRALGPYNEQFF.

As to this clone: Other DNA variants within this sample encode the same CDR3. The V gene is TRBV5-1, the J gene TRBJ2-7, with 9 bases lining up with TRBD1. Germline CDR1 is SGHRS and CDR2 is YFSETQ. The V segment lost 4 bases and the J segment 3 bases; nucleotides outside the gene matches: 5. The CDR3 contains 14 residues. The DNA for the CDR3 is TGCGCCAGCAGCCCCGGACAGGGGATCTACGAGCAGTACTTC. Translating it yields CASSPGQGIYEQYF.

The rearrangement uses TRBV19 and TRBJ2-1, with D possibly being TRBD1 (5 bases). V was cut by 5 bases and J by 7 bases, with 18 bases left in between. Germline V lookup: CDR1 LNHDA, CDR2 SQIVND (reference sequence). The CDR3 is made up of 15 amino acids. CDR3 protein: CASSLAGLRWNEQFF. DNA for the CDR3: TGTGCCAGTAGTCTGGCAGGGCTCCGCTGGAATGAGCAGTTCTTC.

This clone was picked up one time. The rearrangement joins TRBV5-8 to TRBJ1-2; 7 bases line up with TRBD1. CDR3 length: 13 residues. Trimming cost V 4 bases and J 4 bases; bases outside gene matches: 4. Germline loops: CDR1 SGHTS, CDR2 YDEGEE. CDR3 coding DNA: TGTGCCAGCAGCAATGGACAGGCCTATGGCTACACCTTC. Amino acid sequence: CASSNGQAYGYTF. The variable domain in full, completed from reference TRBV5-8 and TRBJ1-2, reads EAGVTQSPTHLIKTRGQQATLRCSPISGHTSVYWYQQALGLGLQFLLWYDEGEERNRGNFPPRFSGRQFPNYSSELNVNALELEDSALYLCASSNGQAYGYTFGSGTRLTVV.

The chain has TRBV20-1 and TRBJ1-2; a weak D match, TRBD1 (5 bases). V gave up 7 bases and J gave up 13 bases, with 19 bases separating them. This CDR3 spans 11 amino acids. Per germline, CDR1 DFQATT and CDR2 SNEGSKA (reference sequence). The chain's CDR3 is CSESSGRATTF. CDR3 in DNA: TGCAGTGAAAGTTCGGGCAGGGCAACCACCTTC.

This chain uses TRBV18 with TRBJ2-7; 7 bases are a match to TRBD1. Germline V CDR1 and CDR2: KGHSH, LQKENI. The CDR3 spans 17 residues. With 3 bases clipped from V and 3 bases from J, the junction kept 14 bases outside the gene matches. CDR3 loop: CASSPEHRGIPNYEQYF. In nucleotides, the CDR3 is TGTGCCAGCTCACCGGAACACAGGGGAATTCCCAACTACGAGCAGTACTTC.

This clone has only one observation. As DNA, the CDR3 is TGTGCCAGCAGCCACGACAGGGCCAATTCACCCCTCCACTTT. Translating gives CASSHDRANSPLHF. The chain uses TRBV5-6 and TRBJ1-6, with 7 bases lining up with TRBD1. The CDR3 spans 14 residues. The junction had 5 bases not matched to a gene; V was cut back by 4 bases and J by 7 bases. Per the germline V gene, CDR1 is SGHDT and CDR2 is YYEEEE.

This rearrangement joins TRBV6-5 to TRBJ1-1; TRBD1 agrees at 7 bases. This CDR3 region has 14 residues. V lost 6 bases to trimming and J lost 4 bases; unmatched junction nucleotides: 8. Germline lookup yields CDR1 MNHEY and CDR2 SVGAGI. The DNA for the CDR3 is TGTGCCAGCAGCCGCCGTACAGGGGTCACTGAAGCTTTCTTT. This sequence encodes CASSRRTGVTEAFF.

This clone is a singleton in its sample. This chain links TRBV5-1 with TRBJ2-3, with a weak D call TRBD1 (5 bases). Germline CDR1 reads SGHRS; CDR2 reads YFSETQ. The V end was cut by 5 bases, the J end by 5 bases, with 18 bases between. CDR3 length: 15 residues. The DNA for the CDR3 is TGCGCCAGCAGACCGACCCCTTCCAGGGAAGATACGCAGTATTTT. It yields the protein CASRPTPSREDTQYF.

The V call is TRBV24-1, the J call TRBJ2-7; 9 positions agree with TRBD1. The V gene end was trimmed by 5 bases and the J gene end by 4 bases; junction bases not matched to a gene: 2. The CDR3 is 13 amino acids. The germline CDR1 and CDR2 sequences are KGHDR and SFDVKD. The CDR3 reads CATSVDRGYEQYF. The CDR3 DNA reads as TGTGCCACCAGTGTAGACAGGGGGTACGAGCAGTACTTC.

The rearrangement links TRBV20-1 to TRBJ1-1; D gene ambiguous. Germline V gives CDR1 DFQATT, CDR2 SNEGSKA (reference sequence). The CDR3 is made up of 14 amino acids. Trimming took 3 bases from V and 4 from J, leaving 15 bases between them. CDR3 region: CSASYQGGGTEAFF. The CDR3 DNA reads as TGCAGTGCTAGTTATCAAGGAGGTGGCACTGAAGCTTTCTTT.

About this clone itself: The germline gene is not matched at one end of the junction; a read error may be the cause. The CDR3 bases are TGTGCCAGCAGTCGACCGGGGGGCGGCACCGAGGAGCTGTTTTTT. Translating gives CASSRPGGGTEELFF. The chain recombines TRBV6-5 with TRBJ2-2; D possibly corresponds to TRBD2 (7 bases). Germline CDR1 and CDR2: MNHEY and SVGAGI. The CDR3 runs 15 residues.

The chain uses TRBV11-2 and TRBJ2-7, with 8 bases fitting TRBD1. CDR1 is SGHAT, CDR2 FQNNGV, per germline. Trimming at V came to 4 bases and at J to 3 bases, leaving 8 bases not matched to a gene. The CDR3 runs 15 residues. The CDR3 DNA follows: TGTGCCAGCAGCTCTTCAGGGGGCGTCCTCTACGAGCAGTACTTC. Its protein is CASSSSGGVLYEQYF.